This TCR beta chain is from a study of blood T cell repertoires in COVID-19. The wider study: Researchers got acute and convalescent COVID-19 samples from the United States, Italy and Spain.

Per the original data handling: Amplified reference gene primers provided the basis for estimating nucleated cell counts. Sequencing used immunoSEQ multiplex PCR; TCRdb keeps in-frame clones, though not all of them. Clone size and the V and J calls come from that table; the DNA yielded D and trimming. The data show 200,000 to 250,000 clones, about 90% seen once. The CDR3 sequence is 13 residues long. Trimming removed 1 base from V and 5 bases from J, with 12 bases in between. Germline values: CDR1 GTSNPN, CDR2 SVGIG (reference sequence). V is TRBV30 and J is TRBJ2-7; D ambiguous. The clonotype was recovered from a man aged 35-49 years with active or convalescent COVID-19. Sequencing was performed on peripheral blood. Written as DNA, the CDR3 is TGTGCCTGGAGTGCCCAATACGCGGACGAGCAGTACTTC. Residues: CAWSAQYADEQYF.